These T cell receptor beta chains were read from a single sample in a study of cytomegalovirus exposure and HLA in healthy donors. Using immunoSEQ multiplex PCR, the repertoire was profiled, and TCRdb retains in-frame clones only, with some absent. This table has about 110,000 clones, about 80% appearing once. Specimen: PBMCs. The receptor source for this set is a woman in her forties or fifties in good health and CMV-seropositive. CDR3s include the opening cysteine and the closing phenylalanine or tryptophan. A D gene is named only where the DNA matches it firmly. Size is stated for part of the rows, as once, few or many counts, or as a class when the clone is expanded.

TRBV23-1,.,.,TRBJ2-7,CASSQARSWRPHSYEQYF,TGCGCCAGCAGTCAAGCTAGAAGCTGGCGCCCCCACTCCTACGAGCAGTACTTC
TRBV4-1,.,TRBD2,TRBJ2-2,CASSQRATSGTTGELFF,TGCGCCAGCAGCCAACGTGCGACTAGCGGGACCACCGGGGAGCTGTTTTTT
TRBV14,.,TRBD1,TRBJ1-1,CASSQTGVAAFF,TGTGCCAGCAGCCAGACAGGGGTGGCAGCTTTCTTT
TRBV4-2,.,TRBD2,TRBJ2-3,CASSQALLAGGTPDTQYF,TGTGCCAGCAGCCAAGCCTTGTTAGCGGGGGGCACCCCGGATACGCAGTATTTT
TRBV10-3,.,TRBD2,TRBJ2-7,CAISERLAGYSEQYF,TGTGCCATCAGTGAGAGACTAGCGGGATACAGCGAGCAGTACTTC
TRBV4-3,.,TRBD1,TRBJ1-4,CASNLTGVFMEKLFF,TGCGCCAGCAACCTCACAGGGGTATTCATGGAAAAACTGTTTTTT
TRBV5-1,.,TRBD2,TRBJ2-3,CASSLREGNADTQYF,TGCGCCAGCAGCTTGAGGGAGGGTAATGCAGATACGCAGTATTTT
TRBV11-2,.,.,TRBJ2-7,CASSLGPLTAYEQYF,TGTGCCAGCAGCTTAGGCCCATTGACAGCCTACGAGCAGTACTTC
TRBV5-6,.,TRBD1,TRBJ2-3,CASSSGTGRHTDTQYF,TGTGCCAGCAGCTCTGGGACAGGTCGACACACAGATACGCAGTATTTT
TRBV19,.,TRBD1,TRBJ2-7,CASSVGQGATYEQYF,TGTGCCAGTAGTGTGGGACAGGGGGCCACCTACGAGCAGTACTTC
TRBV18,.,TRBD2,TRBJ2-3,CASSPSGLADTQYF,TGTGCCAGCTCACCATCGGGACTAGCAGATACGCAGTATTTT
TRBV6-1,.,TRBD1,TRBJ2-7,CASSERSRGRREQYF,TGTGCCAGCAGTGAACGGTCGAGGGGGCGTAGGGAGCAGTACTTC
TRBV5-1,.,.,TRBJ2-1,CASVFRGGPSYNEQFF,TGCGCCAGCGTCTTCCGCGGAGGCCCCTCCTACAATGAGCAGTTCTTC
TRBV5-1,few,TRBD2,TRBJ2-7,CASRKREAPYEQYF,TGCGCCAGCAGAAAGCGGGAGGCCCCCTACGAGCAGTACTTC
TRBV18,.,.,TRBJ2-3,CASSPTRGLSTDTQYF,TGTGCCAGCTCACCAACCAGGGGCCTGAGTACAGATACGCAGTATTTT
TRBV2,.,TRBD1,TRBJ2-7,CASSEGQDFAYEQYF,TGTGCCAGCAGTGAGGGACAGGATTTTGCCTACGAGCAGTACTTC
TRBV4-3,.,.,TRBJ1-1,CATRQGEGVSEAFF,TGCGCCACCAGGCAGGGCGAGGGGGTGTCTGAAGCTTTCTTT
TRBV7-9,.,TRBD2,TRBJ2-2,CASSLDGRATGELFF,TGTGCCAGCAGCTTAGACGGGAGGGCAACCGGGGAGCTGTTTTTT
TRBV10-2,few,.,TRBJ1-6,CASRWQGNSPLHF,TGCGCCAGCAGATGGCAGGGGAACTCACCCCTCCACTTT
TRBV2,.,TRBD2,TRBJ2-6,CASTPDPGGSGANVLTF,TGTGCCAGCACCCCCGACCCGGGAGGATCTGGGGCCAACGTCCTGACTTTC
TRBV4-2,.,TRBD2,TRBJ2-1,CASSQGWGTSGTTGQFF,TGTGCCAGCAGCCAAGGGTGGGGGACTAGCGGGACCACGGGGCAGTTCTTC
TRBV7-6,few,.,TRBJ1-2,CASSLGAGFGYTF,TGTGCCAGCAGCTTAGGGGCAGGGTTTGGCTACACCTTC
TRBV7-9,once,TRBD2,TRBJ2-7,CASSDLAGVYYEQYF,TGTGCCAGCAGCGACCTAGCGGGAGTGTACTACGAGCAGTACTTC
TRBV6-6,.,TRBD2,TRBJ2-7,CASSYSLAGTYEQYF,TGTGCCAGCAGTTACTCATTAGCGGGAACCTACGAGCAGTACTTC
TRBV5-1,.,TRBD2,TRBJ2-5,CASSLWGGEAQYF,TGCGCCAGCAGCTTGTGGGGGGGAGAGGCCCAGTACTTC
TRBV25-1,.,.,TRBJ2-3,CASSDFVLADTQYF,TGTGCCAGCAGTGATTTTGTTCTAGCAGATACGCAGTATTTT
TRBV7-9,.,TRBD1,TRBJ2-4,CASSHPDREENSQYF,TGTGCCAGCAGCCACCCGGACAGGGAGGAAAACAGTCAGTACTTC
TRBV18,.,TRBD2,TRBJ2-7,CASSGTSGYYEQYF,TGTGCCAGCTCCGGGACTAGCGGGTACTACGAGCAGTACTTC
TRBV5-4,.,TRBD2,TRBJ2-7,CASSIGTSGESSYEQYF,TGTGCCAGCAGCATAGGGACTAGCGGGGAGAGCTCCTACGAGCAGTACTTC
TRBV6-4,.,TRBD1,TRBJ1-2,CASSLWGTGNYGYTF,TGTGCCAGCAGTCTTTGGGGGACAGGAAACTATGGCTACACCTTC
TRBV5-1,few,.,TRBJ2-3,CASRQDPSTDTQYF,TGCGCCAGCAGACAGGACCCTAGCACAGATACGCAGTATTTT
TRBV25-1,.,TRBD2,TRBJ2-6,CASTQGGSGANVLTF,TGTGCCAGCACCCAGGGAGGGTCCGGGGCCAACGTCCTGACTTTC
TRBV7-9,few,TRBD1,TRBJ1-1,CASSFSMTGTTEAFF,TGTGCCAGCAGCTTTAGTATGACAGGGACCACTGAAGCTTTCTTT
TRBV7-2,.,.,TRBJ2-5,CASSLVVEGETQYF,TGTGCCAGCAGCTTAGTCGTGGAGGGGGAGACCCAGTACTTC
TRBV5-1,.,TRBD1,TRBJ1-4,CASSSSTGPDEKLFF,TGCGCCAGCAGCTCATCGACAGGGCCGGATGAAAAACTGTTTTTT
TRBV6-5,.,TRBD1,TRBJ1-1,CASSYPGGTEAFF,TGTGCCAGCAGTTACCCAGGGGGCACTGAAGCTTTCTTT
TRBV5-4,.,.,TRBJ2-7,CASSLKDGLYEQYF,TGTGCCAGCAGCTTGAAGGACGGACTCTACGAGCAGTACTTC
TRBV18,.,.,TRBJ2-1,CASSPVRDEQFF,TGTGCCAGCTCACCGGTACGGGATGAGCAGTTCTTC
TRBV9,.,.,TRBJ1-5,CASSQWGGEGQPQHF,TGTGCCAGCAGCCAGTGGGGGGGGGAGGGTCAGCCCCAGCATTTT
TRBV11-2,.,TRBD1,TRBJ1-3,CASSLSGGFVAGNTIYF,TGTGCCAGCAGCCTCTCAGGGGGGTTTGTGGCTGGAAACACCATATATTTT
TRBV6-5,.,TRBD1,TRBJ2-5,CAGSSGGLGTQYF,TGTGCCGGCTCTTCAGGGGGTTTAGGGACCCAGTACTTC
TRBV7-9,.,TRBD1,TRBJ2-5,CASSPSGQRREAQYF,TGTGCCAGCAGTCCATCGGGACAGAGAAGAGAGGCCCAGTACTTC
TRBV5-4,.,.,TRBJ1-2,CASSLMRAEKGYTF,TGTGCCAGCAGCTTGATGAGGGCAGAAAAAGGCTACACCTTC
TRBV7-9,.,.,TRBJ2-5,CSSQGPIEETQYF,TGTTCCAGCCAGGGGCCTATCGAAGAGACCCAGTACTTC
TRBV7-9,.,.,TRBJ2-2,CSSSFLQTPNTGELFF,TGTTCCAGCAGCTTCCTTCAGACTCCCAACACCGGGGAGCTGTTTTTT
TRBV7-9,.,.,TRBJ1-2,CASTKRGGESMGYTF,TGTGCCAGCACCAAGCGGGGAGGGGAAAGTATGGGCTACACCTTC
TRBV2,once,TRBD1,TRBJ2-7,CASRRQGYEQYF,TGTGCCAGCAGGCGACAGGGCTACGAGCAGTACTTC